The 23 T cell receptor beta chains in this list originate from one sample, sequenced in a study of shared clonotypes between healthy human individuals. This table comes from immunoSEQ multiplex PCR, and its TCRdb copy is limited to in-frame clones, with some not included. The table has a few million clones, 85% to 95% seen once. Input material: naive CD4+ T cells sorted from blood. This sample's subset: CD45RA+ positively selected. The receptor set was obtained from a man younger than 30 in good health.

This rearrangement joins TRBV6-1 to TRBJ2-2; 7 bases fit TRBD1. Germline-derived CDR1 and CDR2 are MNHNS and SASEGT. The ends lost 9 bases at V and 2 bases at J; junction bases unmatched: 3. CDR3 size: 13 residues. The CDR3 region is CASRQGNTGELFF. For the CDR3, the DNA is TGTGCCAGTAGACAGGGTAACACCGGGGAGCTGTTTTTT.

The V and J genes are TRBV7-3 and TRBJ2-5, with 11 bases identical to TRBD2. V shed 5 bases, J shed 7 bases, and the junction held 6 bases outside the gene matches. The CDR3 is made up of 14 amino acids. Germline CDR1 SGHTA, CDR2 FQGTGA. The CDR3 region has the DNA TGTGCCAGCAGCGAGACTAGCGGGGCTGGGACCCAGTACTTC. Its protein product is CASSETSGAGTQYF.

The chain uses TRBV4-3 and TRBJ2-7; either TRBD1 or TRBD2 may fit D (6 bases each). This CDR3 has 15 residues. Germline V gene lookup returns CDR1 LGHNA and CDR2 YSLEER. V was pared by 3 bases and J by 4 bases, with 16 bases between. The CDR3 loop is CASSQTLGGWYEQYF. In DNA, the CDR3 is TGCGCCAGCAGCCAGACTTTGGGGGGCTGGTACGAGCAGTACTTC.

The rearrangement links TRBV12-5 to TRBJ1-2; TRBD1 aligns across 11 bases. Unmatched junction bases numbered 6, after V lost 0 bases and J lost 3 bases. This CDR3 region has 17 residues. CDR1 LGHNT and CDR2 FRNRAP come from the germline V gene. CDR3 sequence reads: CASGLVLGTGGDYGYTF. Here the CDR3 DNA reads TGTGCTAGTGGTTTGGTACTAGGGACAGGGGGGGACTATGGCTACACCTTC. The full variable domain, with the rest looked up from reference TRBV12-5 and TRBJ1-2, is DARVTQTPRHKVTEMGQEVTMRCQPILGHNTVFWYRQTMMQGLELLAYFRNRAPLDDSGMPKDRFSAEMPDATLATLKIQPSEPRDSAVYFCASGLVLGTGGDYGYTFGSGTRLTVV.

V gene TRBV9 combines with J gene TRBJ1-6; 7 positions agree with TRBD1. The CDR3 sequence is 19 residues long. Germline loops: CDR1 SGDLS, CDR2 YYNGEE. Unmatched junction bases numbered 15, after V lost 3 bases and J lost 3 bases. As DNA, the CDR3 is TGTGCCAGCAGCGGTCGGACAGGTGGGGGATCCTTCTATAATTCACCCCTCCACTTT. This encodes CASSGRTGGGSFYNSPLHF.

DNA of the CDR3: TGTGCCAGCAGCCCCACCAGCCTTAGCAATGAGCAGTTCTTC. It yields the protein CASSPTSLSNEQFF. This chain joins TRBV14 and TRBJ2-1; D gene unclear. V dropped 4 bases and J dropped 6 bases, with 13 bases sitting between them. Looked up from germline, CDR1 is SGHDN and CDR2 is FVKESK. The CDR3 totals 14 residues.

This clone was observed a handful of times. The same CDR3 can be traced to other DNA sequences in this sample. This chain links TRBV29-1 with TRBJ1-4; TRBD1 agrees at 7 bases. After removal of 5 bases from V and 3 bases from J, the junction contained 3 bases not matched to a gene. The V gene's germline CDR1 is SQVTM and CDR2 ANQGSEA. The CDR3 is 13 amino acids. The CDR3 sequence is CSVRDSPNEKLFF. The CDR3 DNA reads as TGCAGCGTTAGGGACAGTCCTAATGAAAAACTGTTTTTT.

This chain links TRBV4-1 with TRBJ1-4; no clear D gene. The CDR3 consists of 18 residues. With 4 bases removed from V and 4 bases from J, the gap between germline ends came to 22 bases. Germline V gene data show CDR1 as MGHRA and CDR2 as YSYEKL. The CDR3 loop reads CASSPIRMDAGHNEKLFF. CDR3 DNA sequence: TGCGCCAGCAGCCCTATACGGATGGACGCAGGCCATAATGAAAAACTGTTTTTT.

Of note for this clone: The same CDR3 is also encoded by other DNA sequences in this sample. The gene calls are TRBV7-2 and TRBJ2-7; 10 positions match TRBD2. V was clipped by 1 base and J by 4 bases; unmatched bases: 1. CDR1 is SGHTA and CDR2 is FQGNSA in the germline V gene. This CDR3 is built from 14 residues. Here the CDR3 reads CASSLGLAGYEQYF. The CDR3, as DNA: TGTGCCAGCAGCTTAGGACTAGCGGGTTACGAGCAGTACTTC.

In regard to this clone: This sample includes further DNA sequences coding for the same CDR3. The chain carries TRBV5-1 and TRBJ2-3; no clear D. The CDR3 length is 12 residues. Germline CDR1 and CDR2: SGHRS and YFSETQ. The germline V and J ends were trimmed by 5 bases and 2 bases, with 6 bases remaining between them. DNA of the CDR3: TGCGCCAGCAGTCTCTCCACAGATACGCAGTATTTT. Protein: CASSLSTDTQYF.

The chain employs TRBV10-3 and TRBJ1-6, with D unclear. Germline values: CDR1 ENHRY, CDR2 SYGVKD. Trimming removed 0 bases at V and 9 bases at J, with 9 bases between. The CDR3 has 14 amino acids. The CDR3 is CAISESVGISPLHF. The CDR3 region has the DNA TGTGCCATCAGTGAGTCAGTCGGGATTTCACCCCTCCACTTT.

Only one count was recorded for this clone. V gene TRBV19 combines with J gene TRBJ2-3; 8 bases map to TRBD2. J was trimmed by 6 bases and V by 5 bases; bases with no gene match: 10. CDR1 is LNHDA and CDR2 is SQIVND in the germline V gene (reference sequence). The CDR3 extends over 15 amino acids. The CDR3 loop is CASSGAGEARDTQYF. DNA for the CDR3: TGTGCCAGTAGTGGAGCGGGGGAAGCAAGGGATACGCAGTATTTT.

This chain joins TRBV6-5 and TRBJ1-5, with TRBD1 matching 8 bases. The V and J ends lost 8 bases and 4 bases, in that order; junction bases with no gene match: 4. CDR1 and CDR2 from the germline V gene are MNHEY and SVGAGI. The CDR3 consists of 13 residues. CDR3 sequence reads: CASQTGANQPQHF. DNA of the CDR3: TGTGCCAGCCAGACAGGGGCTAATCAGCCCCAGCATTTT.

The CDR3 reads CASSFGQGVEKLFF. The DNA of the CDR3 is TGCGCCAGCAGCTTTGGACAGGGAGTTGAAAAACTGTTTTTT. V usage is TRBV5-1 and J usage is TRBJ1-4; 8 nucleotides line up with TRBD1. The trim removed 2 bases at V and 7 bases at J, leaving 4 bases unmatched. From germline, CDR1 is SGHRS and CDR2 YFSETQ. The CDR3 covers 14 residues. Combining the CDR3 with reference TRBV5-1 and TRBJ1-4 gives the whole variable domain KAGVTQTPRYLIKTRGQQVTLSCSPISGHRSVSWYQQTPGQGLQFLFEYFSETQRNKGNFPGRFSGRQFSNSRSEMNVSTLELGDSALYLCASSFGQGVEKLFFGSGTQLSVL.

The gene calls are TRBV9 and TRBJ2-2; perhaps TRBD2 as D (5 bases). V was trimmed by 5 bases and J by 5 bases, leaving 16 bases between them. Germline assignment: CDR1 SGDLS and CDR2 YYNGEE. This CDR3 comprises 15 residues. CDR3 in DNA: TGTGCCAGCAGTGAAGCGGCCCCTGGGACCGGGGAGCTGTTTTTT. This translates into CASSEAAPGTGELFF. The variable domain in full, with the rest retrieved from reference TRBV9 and TRBJ2-2, is DSGVTQTPKHLITATGQRVTLRCSPRSGDLSVYWYQQSLDQGLQFLIQYYNGEERAKGNILERFSAQQFPDLHSELNLSSLELGDSALYFCASSEAAPGTGELFFGEGSRLTVL.

This sequence joins TRBV7-2 and TRBJ2-3; no clear D. V lost 7 bases and J 10 bases, leaving 18 bases between the germline ends. The CDR3 runs 13 residues. Germline CDR1 SGHTA, CDR2 FQGNSA. The CDR3 protein is CASTGPQHVAQYF. For the CDR3, the DNA is TGTGCCAGCACCGGACCCCAACACGTTGCGCAGTATTTT.

The gene calls are TRBV7-9 and TRBJ1-2; no definite D call. This CDR3 has 12 amino acids. CDR1 and CDR2 from the germline V gene are SEHNR and FQNEAQ (reference sequence). Trimming shortened V by 5 bases and J by 6 bases, and 10 bases separated the two germline ends. As DNA, the CDR3 is TGTGCCAGCAGCCTATCCCGGGATGGCTACACCTTC. Translating gives CASSLSRDGYTF.

The V call is TRBV19, the J call TRBJ2-6; 9 bases are shared with TRBD1. Germline lookup yields CDR1 LNHDA and CDR2 SQIVND (reference sequence). This CDR3 is 16 amino acids long. Trimming removed 8 bases from V and 3 bases from J; junction bases left unmatched: 8. This chain's CDR3 is CASGRTGEVGANVLTF. Here the CDR3 DNA reads TGTGCCAGTGGGAGGACAGGGGAGGTTGGGGCCAACGTCCTGACTTTC.

This sequence joins TRBV9 and TRBJ2-2; D is possibly TRBD1 (6 bases). The CDR3 runs 14 residues. Trimming left V 3 bases short and J 6 bases short, with 12 bases between. CDR1 is SGDLS, CDR2 YYNGEE, per germline. CDR3 bases: TGTGCCAGCAGCGCCCTACAGGGTCCCGGGGAGCTGTTTTTT. Encoded protein: CASSALQGPGELFF.

V gene TRBV7-2 combines with J gene TRBJ2-3, with a tentative D call TRBD2 (5 bases). Germline CDR1 SGHTA, CDR2 FQGNSA. The ends were cut back, 5 bases at V and 0 bases at J, with 12 bases in the middle. CDR3 length: 15 residues. The CDR3 loop is CASSADRTSTDTQYF. The CDR3 DNA reads as TGTGCCAGCAGCGCCGATAGGACTAGCACAGATACGCAGTATTTT.

The chain combines TRBV25-1 with TRBJ2-3; 11 positions agree with TRBD2. The CDR3 has 15 residues. Germline values: CDR1 MGHDK, CDR2 SYGVNS. Losses at the gene ends were 8 bases for V and 3 bases for J; bases not matched to a gene: 7. The CDR3 is CASSRLAGQTDTQYF. Here the CDR3 DNA reads TGTGCCAGCTCCAGACTAGCGGGACAGACAGATACGCAGTATTTT. The full variable domain, with the rest looked up from reference TRBV25-1 and TRBJ2-3, is EADIYQTPRYLVIGTGKKITLECSQTMGHDKMYWYQQDPGMELHLIHYSYGVNSTEKGDLSSESTVSRIRTEHFPLTLESARPSHTSQYLCASSRLAGQTDTQYFGPGTRLTVL.

The V and J genes are TRBV9 and TRBJ2-1; TRBD2 matches at 7 bases. The junction had 4 bases not matched to a gene; V was cut back by 4 bases and J by 0 bases. This CDR3 spans 15 amino acids. Germline-derived CDR1 and CDR2 are SGDLS and YYNGEE. The CDR3 DNA sequence: TGTGCCAGCAGCAACGGGGGGAGCTCCTACAATGAGCAGTTCTTC. Residues: CASSNGGSSYNEQFF.

Concerning this clone: A read error may produce the germline difference seen at one junction end. In nucleotides, the CDR3 is TGTGCCAGCAGCCGCACCTTAACGGGAGGGAGGACCTTC. This gives the protein CASSRTLTGGRTF. The chain links TRBV7-2 to TRBJ2-7; 8 nucleotides agree with TRBD2. This CDR3 comprises 13 residues. Germline V lookup: CDR1 SGHTA, CDR2 FQGNSA.